The sequence of this T cell receptor beta chain was determined in a study of STAT5B mutations in CD4+ large granular lymphocyte leukemia. Buffy coats from healthy blood donors served as controls. Germline V gene data show CDR1 as SGDLS and CDR2 as YYNGEE. V was trimmed by 4 bases and J by 2 bases, leaving 6 bases between them. The CDR3 is 13 amino acids. The study's findings and limits: Main leukemic clonotypes were patient-specific, but about 25% appeared at low frequency elsewhere. CD4-sorted patient repertoires seemed more clonal than healthy CD4+ repertoires.

In the case of this clone: What it binds is unknown.

The assay was immunoSEQ multiplex PCR, and TCRdb's table has in-frame clones only and misses some. The sample shows approximately 32,000 clones, approximately 69% of them seen only once. The material sequenced was CD4+ T cells from blood buffy coats. This receptor was identified in a human donor in good health. The J gene is TRBJ2-2, the V gene TRBV9, with D unclear. This chain's CDR3 is CASSRRNTGELFF. The CDR3 DNA reads TGTGCCAGCAGCCGGAGAAACACCGGGGAGCTGTTTTTT.